The clone carrying this T cell receptor (beta chain) has just one count. This CDR3 spans 15 amino acids. V lost 6 bases and J lost 7; bases outside the gene matches: 11. Germline V gene sequence: CDR1 MDHEN, CDR2 SYDVKM. Method: immunoSEQ multiplex PCR; TCRdb's copy keeps in-frame clones and lacks some. The sample gives about a million clones, around 76% of which show up once; approximately 1.3% is in the top ten. The data were taken from a study of shared clonotypes between healthy human individuals. V and J are TRBV28 and TRBJ2-5, with 10 bases matching TRBD2. Source material: memory CD4+ T cells sorted from blood. Subset meaning: CD45RA-negative fraction. The receptor was isolated from a man between 18 and 29 years old in good health. The CDR3 sequence: CASSSNQRGGGTQYF. For the CDR3, the DNA is TGTGCCAGCAGCTCCAATCAGCGGGGGGGCGGGACCCAGTACTTC.